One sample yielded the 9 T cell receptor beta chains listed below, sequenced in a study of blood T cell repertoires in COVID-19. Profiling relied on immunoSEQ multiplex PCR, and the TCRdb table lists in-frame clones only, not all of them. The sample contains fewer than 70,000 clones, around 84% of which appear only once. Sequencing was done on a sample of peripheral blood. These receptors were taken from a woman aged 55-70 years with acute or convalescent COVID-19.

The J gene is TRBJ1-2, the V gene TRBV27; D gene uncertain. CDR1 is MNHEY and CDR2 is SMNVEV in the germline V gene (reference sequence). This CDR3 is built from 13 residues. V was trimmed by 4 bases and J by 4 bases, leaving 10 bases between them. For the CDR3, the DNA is TGTGCCAGCAGTTCCCATGGGCCCTATGGCTACACCTTC. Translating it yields CASSSHGPYGYTF.

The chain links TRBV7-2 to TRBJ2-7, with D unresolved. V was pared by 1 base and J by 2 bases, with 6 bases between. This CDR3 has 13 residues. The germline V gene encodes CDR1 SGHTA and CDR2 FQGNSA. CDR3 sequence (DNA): TGTGCCAGCAGCTTAGTCTCTACCTACGAGCAGTACTTC. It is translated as CASSLVSTYEQYF.

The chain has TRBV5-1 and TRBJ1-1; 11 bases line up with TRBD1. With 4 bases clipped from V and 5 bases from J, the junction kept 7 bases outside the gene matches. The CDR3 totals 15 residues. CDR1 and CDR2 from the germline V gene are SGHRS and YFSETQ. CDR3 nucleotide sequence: TGCGCCAGCAGCGCACGGACAGGGGGCGAGACTGAAGCTTTCTTT. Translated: CASSARTGGETEAFF.

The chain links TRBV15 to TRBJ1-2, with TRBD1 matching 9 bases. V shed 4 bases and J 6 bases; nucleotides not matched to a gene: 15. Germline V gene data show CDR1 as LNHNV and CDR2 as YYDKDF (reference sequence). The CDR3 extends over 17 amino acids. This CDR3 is CATSNFAGGTGNHGYTF. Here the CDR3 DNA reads TGTGCCACCAGCAACTTCGCCGGGGGGACAGGGAACCATGGCTACACCTTC.

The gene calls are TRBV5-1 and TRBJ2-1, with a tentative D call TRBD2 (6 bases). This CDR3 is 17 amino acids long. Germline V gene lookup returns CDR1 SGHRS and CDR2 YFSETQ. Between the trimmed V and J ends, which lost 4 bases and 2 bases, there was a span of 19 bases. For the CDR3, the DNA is TGCGCCAGCAGCACGTGGGACGCCGGAGGGGCCTACAATGAGCAGTTCTTC. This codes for CASSTWDAGGAYNEQFF.

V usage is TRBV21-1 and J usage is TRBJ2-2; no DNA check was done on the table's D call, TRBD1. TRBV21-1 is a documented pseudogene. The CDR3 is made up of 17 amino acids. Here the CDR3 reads CASSKKGTGGLSGELFF. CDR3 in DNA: TGTGCCAGCAGCAAAAAAGGGACAGGGGGCCTCTCCGGGGAGCTGTTTTTT.

DNA of the CDR3: TGTGCCAGGACGGGACAGCGCACAGATACGCAGTATTTT. This gives the protein CARTGQRTDTQYF. This chain connects TRBV2 to TRBJ2-3, with 7 positions matching TRBD1. V shed 9 bases and J 1 base; nucleotides not matched to a gene: 4. The germline gives CDR1 SNHLY, CDR2 FYNNEI. The CDR3 runs to 13 residues.

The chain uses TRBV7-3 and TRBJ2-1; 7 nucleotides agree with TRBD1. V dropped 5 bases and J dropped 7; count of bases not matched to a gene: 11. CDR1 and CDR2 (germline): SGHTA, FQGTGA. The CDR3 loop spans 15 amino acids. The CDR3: CASSLRQGLMNEQFF. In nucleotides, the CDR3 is TGTGCCAGCAGCCTCCGACAGGGATTAATGAATGAGCAGTTCTTC.

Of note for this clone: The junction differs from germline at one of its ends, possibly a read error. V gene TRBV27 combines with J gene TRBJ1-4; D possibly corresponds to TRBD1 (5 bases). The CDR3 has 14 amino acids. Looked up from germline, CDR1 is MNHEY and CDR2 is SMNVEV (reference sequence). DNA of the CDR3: TGTGCCAGCACAACCTGGACAACCAATGAAAAACTGTTTTTT. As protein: CASTTWTTNEKLFF.